The rows below give T cell receptor beta chains drawn from one sample of a study of early T cells in non-severe SARS-CoV-2 infection. TCRdb recomputed calls from the 5' RACE reads with MiXCR, one row per CDR3 protein. The table has fewer than 100,000 distinct CDR3 sequences, about 11% seen once; the top ten hold 4.7%. The material sequenced was whole blood. Source of these receptors: an adult who was a healthcare worker with PCR-confirmed SARS-CoV-2 infection or an uninfected control (not recorded which). The CDR3 runs from the conserved cysteine through the conserved F or W. A D gene is named only where the DNA matches it firmly. Size tells how often a clone was seen (once, few, many) or the class of an expanded clone, and some rows leave it out.

J	D	size	V	CDR3	DNA
TRBJ2-2	-	few	TRBV10-3	CAISEQGAGNTGELFF	TGTGCCATCAGTGAGCAAGGGGCAGGGAACACCGGGGAGCTGTTTTTT
TRBJ1-6	-	-	TRBV27	CASSWLGSYNSPLHF	TGTGCCAGCAGTTGGTTGGGCTCCTATAATTCACCCCTCCACTTT
TRBJ2-3	TRBD2	-	TRBV7-8	CASSSGTSQYTQYF	TGTGCCAGCAGCTCTGGGACTAGCCAGTATACGCAGTATTTT
TRBJ2-1	TRBD2	-	TRBV6-2/TRBV6-3	CASSWGLAGAQNEQFF	TGTGCCAGCAGCTGGGGACTAGCGGGGGCCCAAAATGAGCAGTTCTTC
TRBJ1-4	TRBD1	many	TRBV25-1	CASSDSFPSGTENEKLFF	TGTGCCAGCAGTGATTCCTTCCCCTCCGGGACAGAAAATGAAAAACTGTTTTTT
TRBJ2-2	-	-	TRBV5-1	CASSRTVLSDTGELFF	TGCGCCAGCAGCAGGACAGTTCTTTCGGACACCGGGGAGCTGTTTTTT
TRBJ2-5	-	-	TRBV12-3/TRBV12-4	CTSRTGGSETQYF	TGTACCAGCAGGACCGGGGGTAGCGAGACCCAGTACTTC
TRBJ2-7	-	few	TRBV7-9	CASSLAGQSYEQYF	TGTGCCAGCAGCTTAGCCGGCCAATCCTACGAGCAGTACTTC
TRBJ2-5	-	many	TRBV3-1	CASSQTAETQYF	TGTGCCAGCAGCCAAACAGCAGAGACCCAGTACTTC
TRBJ2-7	-	many	TRBV29-1	CSVGGQGYNEQYF	TGCAGCGTTGGCGGGCAGGGGTACAACGAGCAGTACTTC
TRBJ1-5	-	many	TRBV2	CASSDIVQWGNQPQHF	TGTGCCAGCAGTGACATAGTACAGTGGGGCAATCAGCCCCAGCATTTT
TRBJ1-2	TRBD1	many	TRBV20-1	CSAGDSLLYGYTF	TGCAGTGCTGGGGACAGTCTCTTGTATGGCTACACCTTC
TRBJ1-4	-	many	TRBV20-1	CSAIQGNEKLFF	TGCAGTGCCATACAGGGAAATGAAAAACTGTTTTTT
TRBJ1-2	TRBD1	many	TRBV6-2/TRBV6-3	CASLSVAGGYGYTF	TGTGCCAGCCTATCTGTTGCAGGGGGCTATGGCTACACCTTC
TRBJ1-5	-	many	TRBV30	CAWSTYGNQPQHF	TGTGCCTGGAGCACATATGGGAATCAGCCCCAGCATTTT
TRBJ2-7	-	-	TRBV3-1	CASSQDRSHDEQYF	TGTGCCAGCAGCCAAGATCGGTCTCACGACGAGCAGTACTTC
TRBJ1-2	-	many	TRBV19	CASSNEGVGYTF	TGTGCCAGTAGCAACGAAGGGGTTGGCTACACCTTC
TRBJ1-1	-	many	TRBV7-8	CASSLYHEGNTEAFF	TGTGCCAGCAGCTTATATCACGAGGGGAACACTGAAGCTTTCTTT
TRBJ1-4	TRBD1	few	TRBV6-6	CASRGQGDEKLFF	TGTGCCAGCAGAGGACAGGGGGATGAAAAACTGTTTTTT
TRBJ2-1	TRBD2	many	TRBV15	CATSRVSSGGYNEQFF	TGTGCCACCAGCAGGGTTTCTAGCGGGGGTTACAATGAGCAGTTCTTC
TRBJ2-5	-	few	TRBV7-2	CASSSGPQETQYF	TGTGCCAGCAGCTCAGGGCCCCAAGAGACCCAGTACTTC
TRBJ2-3	TRBD1	many	TRBV11-2	CASSFRQGRTDTQYF	TGTGCCAGCAGCTTTCGACAGGGCCGCACAGATACGCAGTATTTT
TRBJ1-6	-	few	TRBV9	CASSPQNSPLHF	TGTGCCAGCAGCCCCCAGAATTCACCCCTCCACTTT
TRBJ2-7	TRBD2	few	TRBV5-1	CASSLGLARSSYEQYF	TGCGCCAGCAGCTTGGGACTAGCGCGGAGCTCCTACGAGCAGTACTTC
TRBJ2-5	-	few	TRBV10-3	CAISESWGEETQYF	TGTGCCATCAGTGAGTCATGGGGTGAAGAGACCCAGTACTTC
TRBJ2-2	-	-	TRBV6-6	CASSYPQDGTWTGELFF	TGTGCCAGCAGTTACCCCCAAGACGGTACATGGACCGGGGAGCTGTTTTTT
TRBJ2-2	-	-	TRBV27	CASRKTGTGELFF	TGTGCCAGCAGGAAAACAGGGACCGGGGAGCTGTTTTTT
TRBJ1-2	TRBD1	-	TRBV12-3/TRBV12-4	CASTQQGTGGASTF	TGTGCCAGCACACAGCAAGGGACAGGGGGCGCGAGTACCTTC
TRBJ2-3	TRBD1	many	TRBV7-2	CASSLGQGSTDTQYF	TGTGCCAGCAGCTTAGGACAGGGCTCCACAGATACGCAGTATTTT
TRBJ2-7	-	many	TRBV14	CASSQDPSRQYF	TGTGCCAGCAGCCAAGACCCTTCCCGGCAGTACTTC
TRBJ2-7	-	-	TRBV7-8	CASSQQEKTYEQYF	TGTGCCAGCAGCCAACAAGAGAAAACCTACGAGCAGTACTTC
TRBJ1-6	TRBD1	-	TRBV6-1	CASGGTVNSPLHF	TGTGCCAGCGGAGGGACAGTGAATTCACCCCTCCACTTT
TRBJ2-3	TRBD1	-	TRBV10-3	CAISEPMDRVNTDTQYF	TGTGCCATCAGCGAACCCATGGACAGGGTTAACACAGATACGCAGTATTTT
TRBJ1-1	TRBD1	many	TRBV29-1	CSVEEDRGFMNTEAFF	TGCAGCGTTGAAGAGGACAGGGGGTTCATGAACACTGAAGCTTTCTTT
TRBJ2-5	-	few	TRBV20-1	CSALRDLETQYF	TGCAGTGCTTTACGGGACCTTGAGACCCAGTACTTC
TRBJ1-6	-	many	TRBV5-1	CASSPGELNNSPLHF	TGCGCCAGCAGCCCCGGGGAGCTCAATAATTCACCCCTCCACTTT
TRBJ2-3	TRBD2	many	TRBV12-3/TRBV12-4	CATRGRSTQADTQYF	TGTGCCACCCGCGGGAGGTCCACACAAGCGGATACGCAGTATTTT
TRBJ2-1	TRBD2	few	TRBV7-8	CASSLDGRGYYNEQFF	TGTGCCAGCAGCTTAGACGGGCGGGGGTATTACAATGAGCAGTTCTTC
TRBJ2-7	-	few	TRBV7-9	CASSLAGGLSSYEQYF	TGTGCCAGCAGCTTAGCCGGAGGCCTGAGCTCCTACGAGCAGTACTTC
TRBJ2-5	-	few	TRBV7-6	CASSQQTGSQETQYF	TGTGCCAGCAGCCAACAGACAGGCTCGCAAGAGACCCAGTACTTC
TRBJ2-3	TRBD1	many	TRBV20-1	CSARRQGARTDTQYF	TGCAGTGCTAGGAGGCAGGGGGCTAGAACAGATACGCAGTATTTT
TRBJ2-1	-	many	TRBV11-2	CASRRGRGGARGIPEQFF	TGTGCCAGCAGACGAGGCCGTGGCGGGGCCCGAGGGATCCCTGAGCAGTTCTTC
TRBJ1-1	-	medium-sized	TRBV29-1	CSVVGVHTEAFF	TGCAGCGTTGTTGGGGTGCACACTGAAGCTTTCTTT
TRBJ2-1	-	many	TRBV6-5	CASSYSVRPGRKGNEQFF	TGTGCCAGCAGTTACTCGGTCAGACCGGGGCGGAAGGGGAATGAGCAGTTCTTC
TRBJ2-3	TRBD1	many	TRBV6-5	CASRPRGRLDTQYF	TGTGCCAGCAGGCCCAGGGGGCGCTTAGATACGCAGTATTTT
TRBJ2-5	-	many	TRBV18	CASSPSPGDQETQYF	TGTGCCAGCTCACCATCTCCGGGGGACCAAGAGACCCAGTACTTC
TRBJ2-7	-	-	TRBV2	CASSTGFDEQYF	TGTGCCAGCAGTACAGGGTTTGACGAGCAGTACTTC
TRBJ1-3	TRBD1	many	TRBV7-2	CASSGGQPGNTIYF	TGTGCCAGCAGCGGGGGACAGCCTGGAAACACCATATATTTT
TRBJ2-6	TRBD1	many	TRBV9	CASSAPGDRGVPSGANVLTF	TGTGCCAGCAGCGCCCCGGGGGACAGGGGTGTTCCCTCTGGGGCCAACGTCCTGACTTTC